The rows below give T cell receptor beta chains drawn from one sample of a study of blood T cell repertoires in COVID-19. Clones were read by immunoSEQ multiplex PCR, and TCRdb kept only the in-frame ones, dropping some. The profile shows about 240,000 clones, 87% of them singletons. Sequencing was carried out using peripheral blood. Receptors were obtained from a man between 60 and 75 years old who had recovered from COVID-19. Each CDR3 is given with its conserved first and last residue. Fields, in order: V gene, D gene, J gene, CDR3 length, CDR3 protein. A D gene is named only where the DNA matches it firmly.

TRBV2	-	TRBJ2-3	12	CASSDTGVTQYF
TRBV6-5	-	TRBJ1-2	13	CASIRREAYGYTF
TRBV7-4	TRBD1	TRBJ1-1	14	CASTLVPQGTVAFF
TRBV5-1	TRBD2	TRBJ2-3	15	CASSLEAGESDTQYF
TRBV25-1	TRBD1	TRBJ2-4	16	CASSDPGGTGLHIQYF
TRBV29-1	-	TRBJ2-1	12	CSISGSYNEQFF
TRBV30	-	TRBJ1-3	14	CAWRRGGQGNTIYF
TRBV6-4	TRBD2	TRBJ2-1	14	CASRLAGGLSEQFF
TRBV18	TRBD1	TRBJ1-3	16	CASSPRDSQPGNTIYF
TRBV11-2	-	TRBJ2-2	17	CASSLVIHRVGAGELFF
TRBV5-4	TRBD2	TRBJ2-1	14	CASSFLSGENEQFF
TRBV11-2	-	TRBJ1-1	15	CASRHPARGRTEAFF
TRBV15	TRBD1	TRBJ1-4	16	CATSTRTGRRVEKLFF
TRBV10-3	-	TRBJ2-1	16	CAISTGSGSSYNEQFF
TRBV19	TRBD1	TRBJ2-7	14	CASSTGGPPYEQYF
TRBV30	TRBD1	TRBJ1-2	11	CAAGQDYGYTF
TRBV6-5	TRBD1	TRBJ1-1	13	CASGQGLNTEAFF
TRBV19	TRBD1	TRBJ1-1	13	CASSSDRVTEAFF
TRBV5-6	-	TRBJ1-4	12	CASSFRGGKLFF
TRBV19	TRBD1	TRBJ1-1	14	CASSTTGQVPEAFF
TRBV9	TRBD1	TRBJ2-7	15	CASSVGAGGLYEQYF
TRBV2	-	TRBJ1-5	15	CASNSGTPSNQPQHF
TRBV20-1	-	TRBJ1-1	11	CSALRNTEAFF
TRBV29-1	-	TRBJ1-2	11	CSVAQGRRYTF
TRBV7-9	-	TRBJ2-3	15	CASSQGTTPADTQYF
TRBV18	-	TRBJ1-1	11	CASSPETEAFF
TRBV7-2	-	TRBJ1-2	13	CASSLMSRYGYTF
TRBV12-5	TRBD1	TRBJ1-5	14	CASVAGTGNQPQHF
TRBV5-6	-	TRBJ1-5	14	CASSLVNTDQPQHF
TRBV2	-	TRBJ1-5	12	CASSELIQPQHF
TRBV3-1/TRBV3-2	TRBD2	TRBJ2-2	16	CASSLPGGPNTGELFF
TRBV6-5	TRBD1	TRBJ1-6	13	CASSRQGPSPLHF
TRBV20-1	-	TRBJ1-2	11	CSAPASYGYTF
TRBV4-2	-	TRBJ1-1	15	CASSQLQAVGTEAFF
TRBV9	-	TRBJ2-3	12	CASSYSTDTQYF
TRBV11-2	TRBD1	TRBJ2-6	19	CASSSPEAGGNSGANVLTF
TRBV5-1	-	TRBJ2-2	16	CASSFGQGVHPGELFF
TRBV30	TRBD1	TRBJ1-6	15	CAWRHRDRRDSPLHF
TRBV9	TRBD2	TRBJ2-1	19	CASSVATGRAGYSYNEQFF
TRBV6-5	-	TRBJ2-7	12	CAAWGVVYEQYF
TRBV5-1	-	TRBJ2-5	15	CASSLGQPRQETQYF
TRBV6-5	TRBD2	TRBJ2-7	15	CASSTSGGLAYEQYF
TRBV6-6	TRBD2	TRBJ2-3	16	CASSGASGSGTDTQYF
TRBV6-5	-	TRBJ1-1	13	CASSYSFGTEAFF
TRBV2	TRBD1	TRBJ1-2	13	CASIDGQVYGYTF
TRBV6-5	TRBD1	TRBJ1-2	13	CASSRDRGYGYTF
TRBV7-9	TRBD1	TRBJ2-5	17	CASSLDRDRGSQETQYF
TRBV9	-	TRBJ1-2	15	CASSVETGENYGYTF
TRBV6-1	-	TRBJ1-5	16	CASSGPVAGGNQPQHF
TRBV3-1/TRBV3-2	-	TRBJ1-6	12	CASSQSVSPLHF
TRBV6-5	-	TRBJ1-2	14	CASRSPGSRYGYTF
TRBV18	-	TRBJ1-4	15	CASSPQLSTNEKLFF
TRBV11-2	TRBD1	TRBJ1-2	14	CASSPGQGAYGYTF
TRBV4-2	TRBD2	TRBJ2-7	16	CASSQASLAGGYEQYF
TRBV24-1	-	TRBJ1-2	12	CATSAEDYGYTF